At least ten counts were recorded for the clone carrying this TCR beta chain. Its target is not known. The ends were cut back, 5 bases at V and 4 bases at J, with 14 bases in the middle. The CDR3 loop spans 13 amino acids. Germline loops: CDR1 DFQATT, CDR2 SNEGSKA (reference sequence). This sample was taken from a study of blood T cells in healthy people across ages. Study outcomes and limitations: Diversity estimates from one million T cells were considered underestimates.

The donors, all healthy, were Caucasians living in Russia, aged about 6 to 95. A J-beta primer mix and a sample-barcoded 5' primer were used in a second PCR of roughly 6 to 11 cycles. One entry per CDR3 protein results from TCRdb running MiXCR on the 5' RACE reads. The repertoire includes 550,000 to 650,000 distinct CDR3 sequences, approximately 30% of them detected once, and less than 20% sits in the top ten. The specimen sequenced was blood. This sequence was found in an elderly woman in good health. The chain carries TRBV20-1 and TRBJ2-5; D is possibly TRBD2 (6 bases). The CDR3 coding sequence is TGCAGTGCTCCGGAGGGTAGCAGAGAGACCCAGTACTTC. Protein: CSAPEGSRETQYF.